This record looks at one TCR beta chain sequence and its context. Antigen: not known. Produced via immunoSEQ multiplex PCR; TCRdb's table is partial and in-frame only. The data contain approximately 53,000 clones, roughly 95% of them singletons. This entry is derived from a study of T cells in tuberculosis. Background on the study: A South African cohort included IGRA-negative adolescents, latently infected IGRA-positive adolescents and adults with active tuberculosis.

The study, taken as a whole, reports: Active tuberculosis TCR-alpha repertoires lay closer to GMM-specific TCRs than IGRA-negative controls, suggesting clonal expansion.

Time point: new active TB diagnosis, blood taken before or within 7 days of starting treatment. Unsorted cryopreserved PBMC were sequenced, averaging roughly 99,000 T cells per clinical donor. CDR1 SEHNR and CDR2 FQNEAQ come from the germline V gene (reference sequence). This CDR3 is 12 amino acids long. V was shortened by 4 bases and J by 3 bases, with 7 bases between the two germline ends. The chain joins TRBV7-9 to TRBJ2-7; the D is unclear. The sample consisted of PBMCs, taken at tuberculosis diagnosis. The sequence came from an adult with tuberculosis. The CDR3 coding sequence is TGTGCCAGCAGCTCGACAAGCTACGAGCAGTACTTC. Translation gives CASSSTSYEQYF.